The T cell receptor (beta chain) described here comes from a study of T-cell memory formation after mild COVID-19 (dated by TCRdb to the early 2020s). In the study overall: TCR sequence clusters from the two donors were largely donor specific. In two donors, T-cell clones that expanded and contracted after mild COVID-19 were followed by sequencing TCRalpha and TCRbeta repertoires longitudinally. Two young, previously healthy adult volunteers, one female and one male, were included in the cohort. Study-wide findings and limitations: Only two mild cases were covered by the study, and larger cohorts that include severe cases with pre-infection samples were considered necessary. SARS-CoV-2 specificity was not confirmed for the second-wave clones peaking on day 37. Contracting CD4+ clones were found mainly in CM and EM memory subsets, while CD8+ clones were enriched in EMRA. The detection of some responding clones in pre-infection memory suggests that pre-existing cross-reactive memory T cells joined the SARS-CoV-2 response. Balanced CD4/CD8 phenotypes were observed for clones contracting from day 15 to 85, whereas a bias towards CD4+ was observed for a second wave of clones expanding from day 15 to 37.

V is reduced by 4 bases and J by 3 bases, leaving a spacing of 7 bases between them. According to the germline V gene (reference sequence), CDR1 reads DFQATT and CDR2 reads SNEGSKA. The CDR3 contains 12 residues, cysteine and phenylalanine counted. Only the CDR3 region is kept as DNA, spanning 36 bases read in frame from base 1. PBMCs were isolated by Ficoll-Paque density gradient centrifugation. The sample was run on an Illumina NovaSeq 6000. cDNA libraries for TCRalpha and TCRbeta were prepared by 5'RACE using constant-segment primers, with sample barcodes and unique molecular identifiers added. Trizol reagent was used to extract RNA from every sample. Amplification of the libraries took two PCR steps, and the second step added a second sample barcode plus Illumina TruSeq adapters. The libraries were sequenced on an Illumina NovaSeq using 2 x 150 bp paired-end reads. Regarding the original processing steps: With migec v1.2.7, reads were demultiplexed and then collapsed into UMI-guided consensus sequences. Using mixcr v2.1.11, the UMI consensuses were aligned to TRA and TRB V and J templates and assembled into clonotypes. A clonotype was counted as expanded or contracted only if both edgeR and NoisET called the change significant, with noise models trained on biological replicates. For edgeR calls, a false discovery rate-adjusted p below 0.01 and a log2 fold-change threshold of 1 were applied. PCA with hierarchical clustering of max-normalized trajectories of the 1000 most abundant clonotypes was used as exploratory dynamics analysis. Each responding clone was given a CD4 or CD8 phenotype based on the CD4+ and CD8+ repertoires, which had been sequenced separately. TCRdb reworked the public reads: Q25 trimming with fastp, MiXCR clone assembly, productive beta chains retained. Merged by CDR3 protein, the rows form single entries marked with the most common genes and DNA. TCRdb, not the original authors, processed these V and J calls. Counted in this sample were approximately 350,000 distinct CDR3 sequences; approximately 14% of them appeared once. Of the sample, roughly 22% is held by the ten largest clones.

A remark on this clonotype: What this receptor recognizes is not known. It has no much larger one-base neighbor in the sample; base qualities were not kept.

What was sequenced was PBMCs or a T cell subset sorted from them (not recorded which). The sequence joins TRBV20-1 to TRBJ1-5, with the D gene not confidently named. This sequence was found in a man in his late teens or twenties who had mild COVID-19 (a few samples of this study predate the infection). The sample titles of this study are shuffled in the database, so cell type and time point are left out; the donor was told from shared clones. The encoded CDR3 is CSANSPNQPQHF. The DNA is as follows: TGCAGTGCTAACAGCCCCAATCAGCCCCAGCATTTT.